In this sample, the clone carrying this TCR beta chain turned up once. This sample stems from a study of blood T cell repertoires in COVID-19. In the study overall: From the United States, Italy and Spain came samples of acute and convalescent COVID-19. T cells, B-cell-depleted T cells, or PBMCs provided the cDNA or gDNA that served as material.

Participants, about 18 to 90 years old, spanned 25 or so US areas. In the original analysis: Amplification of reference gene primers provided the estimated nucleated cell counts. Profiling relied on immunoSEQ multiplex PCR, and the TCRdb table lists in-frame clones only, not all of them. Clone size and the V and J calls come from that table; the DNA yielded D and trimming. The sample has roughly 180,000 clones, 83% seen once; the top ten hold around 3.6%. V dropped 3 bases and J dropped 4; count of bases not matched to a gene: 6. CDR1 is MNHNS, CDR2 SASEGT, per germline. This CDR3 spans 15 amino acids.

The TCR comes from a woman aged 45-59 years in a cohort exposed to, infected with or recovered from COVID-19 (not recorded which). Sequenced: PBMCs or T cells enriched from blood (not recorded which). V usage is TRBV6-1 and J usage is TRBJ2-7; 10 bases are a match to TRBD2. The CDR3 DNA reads TGTGCCAGCAGTGATTCTAGCGGGAGCTCGTACGAGCAGTACTTC. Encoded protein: CASSDSSGSSYEQYF.